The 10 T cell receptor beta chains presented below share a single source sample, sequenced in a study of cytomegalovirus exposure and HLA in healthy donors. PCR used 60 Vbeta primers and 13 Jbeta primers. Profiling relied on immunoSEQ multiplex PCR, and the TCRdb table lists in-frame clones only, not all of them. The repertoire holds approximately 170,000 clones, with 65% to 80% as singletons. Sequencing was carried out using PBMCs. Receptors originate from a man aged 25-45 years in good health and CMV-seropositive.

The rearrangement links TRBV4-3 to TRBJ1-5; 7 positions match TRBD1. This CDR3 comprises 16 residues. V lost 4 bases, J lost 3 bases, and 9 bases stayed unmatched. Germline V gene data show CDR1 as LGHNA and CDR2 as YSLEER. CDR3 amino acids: CASSPKQGLTNQPQHF. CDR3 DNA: TGCGCCAGCAGCCCCAAACAGGGGCTAACCAATCAGCCCCAGCATTTT.

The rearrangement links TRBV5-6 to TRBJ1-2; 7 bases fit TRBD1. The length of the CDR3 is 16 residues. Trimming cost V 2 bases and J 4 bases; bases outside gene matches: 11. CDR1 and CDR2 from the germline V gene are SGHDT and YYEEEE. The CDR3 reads CASSFPTGRSTYGYTF. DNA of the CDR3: TGTGCCAGCAGCTTCCCGACAGGGAGAAGTACCTATGGCTACACCTTC.

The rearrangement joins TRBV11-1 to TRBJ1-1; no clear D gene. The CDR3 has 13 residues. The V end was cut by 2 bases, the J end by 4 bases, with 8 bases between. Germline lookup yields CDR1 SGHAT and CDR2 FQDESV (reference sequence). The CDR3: CASSLSGVTEAFF. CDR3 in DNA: TGTGCCAGCAGCTTATCCGGTGTCACTGAAGCTTTCTTT.

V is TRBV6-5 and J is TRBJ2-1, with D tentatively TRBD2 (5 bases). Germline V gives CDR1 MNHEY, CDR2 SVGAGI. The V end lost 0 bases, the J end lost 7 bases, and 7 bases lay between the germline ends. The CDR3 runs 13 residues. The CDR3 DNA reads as TGTGCCAGCAGTTACTCACGGGGAAATGAGCAGTTCTTC. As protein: CASSYSRGNEQFF.

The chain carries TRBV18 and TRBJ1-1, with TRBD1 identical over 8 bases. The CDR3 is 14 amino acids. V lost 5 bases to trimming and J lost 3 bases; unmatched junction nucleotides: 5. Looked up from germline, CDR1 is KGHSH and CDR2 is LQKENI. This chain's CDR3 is CASSAGGADTEAFF. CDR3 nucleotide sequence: TGTGCCAGCTCAGCAGGGGGCGCGGACACTGAAGCTTTCTTT. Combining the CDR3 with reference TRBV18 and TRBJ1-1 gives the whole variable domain NAGVMQNPRHLVRRRGQEARLRCSPMKGHSHVYWYRQLPEEGLKFMVYLQKENIIDESGMPKERFSAEFPKEGPSILRIQQVVRGDSAAYFCASSAGGADTEAFFGQGTRLTVV.

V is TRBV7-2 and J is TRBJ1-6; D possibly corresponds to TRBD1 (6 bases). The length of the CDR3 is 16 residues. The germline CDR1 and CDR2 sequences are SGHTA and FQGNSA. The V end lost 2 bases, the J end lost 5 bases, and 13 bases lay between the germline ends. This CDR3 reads CASSLNGQYHNSPLHF. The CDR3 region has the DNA TGTGCCAGCAGCTTAAATGGACAGTACCATAATTCACCCCTCCACTTT. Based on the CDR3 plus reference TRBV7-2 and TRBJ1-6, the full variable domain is GAGVSQSPSNKVTEKGKDVELRCDPISGHTALYWYRQSLGQGLEFLIYFQGNSAPDKSGLPSDRFSAERTGGSVSTLTIQRTQQEDSAVYLCASSLNGQYHNSPLHFGNGTRLTVT.

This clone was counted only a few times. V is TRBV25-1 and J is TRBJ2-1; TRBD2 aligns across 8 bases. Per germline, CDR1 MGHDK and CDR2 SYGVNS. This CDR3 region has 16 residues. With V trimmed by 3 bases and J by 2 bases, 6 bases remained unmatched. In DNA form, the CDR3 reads TGTGCCAGCAGTGAGAGTGTGGGACTAGCCTACAATGAGCAGTTCTTC. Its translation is CASSESVGLAYNEQFF.

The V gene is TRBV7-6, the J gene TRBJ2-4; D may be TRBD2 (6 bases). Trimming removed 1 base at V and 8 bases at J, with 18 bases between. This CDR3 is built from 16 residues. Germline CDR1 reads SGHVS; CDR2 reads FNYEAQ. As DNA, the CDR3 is TGTGCCAGCAGCTTAGGGGTCGACCCCCCGGGGGACATTCAGTACTTC. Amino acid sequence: CASSLGVDPPGDIQYF. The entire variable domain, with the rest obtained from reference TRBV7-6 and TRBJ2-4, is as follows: GAGVSQSPRYKVTKRGQDVALRCDPISGHVSLYWYRQALGQGPEFLTYFNYEAQQDKSGLPNDRFSAERPEGSISTLTIQRTEQRDSAMYRCASSLGVDPPGDIQYFGAGTRLSVL.

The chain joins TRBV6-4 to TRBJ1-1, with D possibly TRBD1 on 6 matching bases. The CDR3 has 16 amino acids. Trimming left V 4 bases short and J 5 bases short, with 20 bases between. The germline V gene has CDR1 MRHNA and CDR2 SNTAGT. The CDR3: CASSAGSGAGRTEAFF. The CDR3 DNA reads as TGTGCCAGCAGTGCTGGATCAGGGGCGGGTCGAACTGAAGCTTTCTTT.

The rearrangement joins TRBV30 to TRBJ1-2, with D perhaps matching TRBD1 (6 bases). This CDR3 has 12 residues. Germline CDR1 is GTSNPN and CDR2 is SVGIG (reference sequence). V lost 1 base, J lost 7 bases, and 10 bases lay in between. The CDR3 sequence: CAWSETGSGYTF. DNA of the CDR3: TGTGCCTGGAGTGAAACAGGGTCTGGCTACACCTTC.